This is a list of T cell receptor beta chains from one sample in a study of CD8+CD57+ T cells in acquired aplastic anemia. TCRdb reanalysed the reads using MiXCR and keeps one entry per CDR3 protein. The data show approximately 160,000 distinct CDR3 sequences, with about 45% seen just once and roughly 3.2% held by the top ten. Material for sequencing was sorted CD4+, CD8+, or CD8+CD57+ T cells (not recorded which) from PBMCs. These receptor sequences come from a human donor with aplastic anemia. CDR3s include the opening cysteine and the closing phenylalanine or tryptophan. A D gene is named only where the DNA matches it firmly. Clone size is not always given. Where it is, it says once, few, many or a class for expanded clones.

D | J | V | size | DNA | CDR3
NA | TRBJ2-3 | TRBV10-3 | many | TGTGCCATCGGGGGCTCCTATAGCACAGATACGCAGTATTTT | CAIGGSYSTDTQYF
TRBD2 | TRBJ2-7 | TRBV6-2/TRBV6-3 | many | TGTGCCAGCAATAACCCGGGACTAATGACCTACGAGCAGTACTTC | CASNNPGLMTYEQYF
TRBD1 | TRBJ1-3 | TRBV5-5 | many | TGTGCCAGCAGCGTACAGGGGAGAAACACCATATATTTT | CASSVQGRNTIYF
TRBD1 | TRBJ1-6 | TRBV2 | NA | TGTGCCAGCAGGCGGGACAGCATTCCAGATTCACCCCTCCACTTT | CASRRDSIPDSPLHF
NA | TRBJ2-3 | TRBV6-5 | many | TGTGCCAGCAGTTACTCCCGAGGCACAGATACGCAGTATTTT | CASSYSRGTDTQYF
TRBD2 | TRBJ2-1 | TRBV12-3/TRBV12-4 | few | TGTGCCAGCACCCACGAAGGGACTAGCGGGGGGGCGAACCCCAATGAGCAGTTCTTC | CASTHEGTSGGANPNEQFF
NA | TRBJ1-1 | TRBV25-1 | NA | TGTGCCAGCGGACCAGTCTCGAACACTGAAGCTTTCTTT | CASGPVSNTEAFF
NA | TRBJ1-6 | TRBV29-1 | NA | TGCAGCTTGGGGGGGCTCAATTCACCCCTCCACTTT | CSLGGLNSPLHF
NA | TRBJ1-2 | TRBV24-1 | NA | TGTGCCACCAGTGATTTGGCAGGGGAGAATGGCTACACCTTC | CATSDLAGENGYTF
NA | TRBJ2-7 | TRBV15 | few | TGTGCCACCAGCAGAGCAGGGACAAACTACGAGCAGTACTTC | CATSRAGTNYEQYF